The TCR beta chain described here comes from a study of blood T cells in healthy people across ages. Trimming shortened V by 2 bases and J by 4 bases, and 6 bases separated the two germline ends. The CDR3 is 11 amino acids. Germline loops: CDR1 GTSNPN, CDR2 SVGIG (reference sequence). This clonotype has more than one count but fewer than ten. The antigen is undetermined. The study, taken as a whole, reports: Because donor CMV status was unknown, expanded clonotype changes were possibly confounded.

With a J-beta primer mix and a sample-barcoded 5' primer, a second PCR ran about 6 to 11 cycles. MiXCR, applied by TCRdb to the 5' RACE reads, yields one record per CDR3 protein. The table lists approximately 900,000 distinct CDR3 sequences, almost 30% of them singletons, with about a tenth in the top ten. The same data also contributed to another study, on T cells of mothers and their children.

V usage is TRBV30 and J usage is TRBJ2-7; no clear D gene. Sequenced: blood. This sequence was found in a woman between 40 and 55 years old in good health. The CDR3 DNA reads as TGTGCCTGGAGTCGAACATACGAGCAGTACTTC. Residues: CAWSRTYEQYF. Based on the CDR3 plus reference TRBV30 and TRBJ2-7, the full variable domain is SQTIHQWPATLVQPVGSPLSLECTVEGTSNPNLYWYRQAAGRGLQLLFYSVGIGQISSEVPQNLSASRPQDRQFILSSKKLLLSDSGFYLCAWSRTYEQYFGPGTRLTVT.